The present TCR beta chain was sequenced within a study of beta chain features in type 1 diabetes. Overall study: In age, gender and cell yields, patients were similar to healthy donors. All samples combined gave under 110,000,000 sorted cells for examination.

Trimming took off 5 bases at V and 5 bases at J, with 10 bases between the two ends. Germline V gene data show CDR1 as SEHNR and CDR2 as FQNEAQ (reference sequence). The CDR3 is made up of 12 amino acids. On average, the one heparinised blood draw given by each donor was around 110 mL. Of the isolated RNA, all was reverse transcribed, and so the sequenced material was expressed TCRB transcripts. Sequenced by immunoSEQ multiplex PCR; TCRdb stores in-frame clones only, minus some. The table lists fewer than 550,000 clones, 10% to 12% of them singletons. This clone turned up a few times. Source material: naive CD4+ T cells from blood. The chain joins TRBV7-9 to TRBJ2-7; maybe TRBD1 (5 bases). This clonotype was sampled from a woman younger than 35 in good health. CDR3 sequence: CASSLSRDEQYV. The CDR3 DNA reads TGTGCCAGCAGCCTAAGCAGGGACGAGCAGTACGTC.